These T cell receptor beta chains were read from a single sample in a study of molecular identifiers for immune sequencing clone quantification. Each CDR3 protein gets one entry after TCRdb re-called the PCR reads with MiXCR. The table lists approximately 590,000 distinct CDR3 sequences, 25% of them singletons. Sequences were obtained from naive CD8+ T cells from blood, with Jurkat cell RNA spiked in. The origin of the receptors is a human donor in good health. Some libraries in this study had Jurkat cell RNA spiked in. Both conserved end residues are part of each CDR3. The D gene is left open where the match is weak. Rows may omit the clone size; those that give it use once, few, many or a size class.

d_call | clone_size | j_call | v_call | cdr3_nt | cdr3_aa
- | - | TRBJ2-1 | TRBV19 | TGTGCCAGTAGTATTGGGGTCCTGTACAATGAGCAGTTCTTC | CASSIGVLYNEQFF
- | - | TRBJ2-5 | TRBV6-1 | TGTGCCAGCAGTGAAGAGGTGGGACCTTGGGAGACCCAGTACTTC | CASSEEVGPWETQYF
- | many | TRBJ2-3 | TRBV4-1 | TGCGCCAGCAGCTCCAGGGAGACAGATACGCAGTATTTT | CASSSRETDTQYF
- | many | TRBJ2-5 | TRBV5-1 | TGCGCCAGCAGCTCGAGACGGTACCAAGAGACCCAGTACTTC | CASSSRRYQETQYF
- | - | TRBJ2-7 | TRBV19 | TGTGCCAGTAGTATTGGTTACTCCTACGAGCAGTACTTC | CASSIGYSYEQYF
- | few | TRBJ2-2 | TRBV7-9 | TGTGCCAGCAGCTTACCGGGGCCCACCAACACCGGGGAGCTGTTTTTT | CASSLPGPTNTGELFF
- | - | TRBJ1-4 | TRBV7-9 | TGTGCCAGCAGCCCTGGGGAGGGTAATGAAAAACTGTTTTTT | CASSPGEGNEKLFF
- | many | TRBJ2-3 | TRBV20-1 | TGCAGTGCTAGAGATCCCGGTCGGCAGGGCGCCACAGATACGCAGTATTTT | CSARDPGRQGATDTQYF
- | few | TRBJ2-7 | TRBV29-1 | TGCAGCGTTGGAGTTGGGGCAATCGGGCAGTACTTC | CSVGVGAIGQYF
- | many | TRBJ1-5 | TRBV30 | TGTGCCTGGAGCCACCGGGACCTCAACCAGCCCCAGCATTTT | CAWSHRDLNQPQHF
- | - | TRBJ1-5 | TRBV27 | TGTGCCAGCAGTTTATCGTCAGGCTGGCTTCAGCCCCAGCATTTT | CASSLSSGWLQPQHF
- | - | TRBJ2-7 | TRBV19 | TGTGCCAGTAGTATAGATGTCGGCGTCGGGTCCTACGAGCAGTACTTC | CASSIDVGVGSYEQYF
TRBD1 | many | TRBJ1-1 | TRBV7-8 | TGTGCCAGCAGCCTGGCAGGGGGCCTGGGCACTGAAGCTTTCTTT | CASSLAGGLGTEAFF
TRBD1 | once | TRBJ1-6 | TRBV7-9 | TGTGCCAGCAGCTTGGGACAGGGGATAACACCCCTCCACTTT | CASSLGQGITPLHF
- | few | TRBJ2-7 | TRBV27 | TGTGCCAGCAGTTCCCTAGGGCCTAAGGGTTACGAGCAGTACTTC | CASSSLGPKGYEQYF
- | few | TRBJ2-2 | TRBV6-2/TRBV6-3 | TGTGCCAGCAGTTACGTTGCCACCGGGGAGCTGTTTTTT | CASSYVATGELFF
TRBD2 | few | TRBJ2-3 | TRBV30 | TGTGCCTCCTCTTCTCCGTGGACTAGCGGGATGCGCACAGATACGCAGTATTTT | CASSSPWTSGMRTDTQYF
TRBD1 | few | TRBJ2-1 | TRBV7-9 | TGTGCCAGCAGCTCATACACGGACAGGGGGCAGGTCTTC | CASSSYTDRGQVF
- | few | TRBJ1-5 | TRBV11-2 | TGTGCCAGCAGCTTAGGAGGGGCGGGGGCAATTCAGCCCCAGCATTTT | CASSLGGAGAIQPQHF
TRBD2 | many | TRBJ2-7 | TRBV20-1 | TGCAGTGCTAGAGTTAGCGGGGACTACGAGCAGTACTTC | CSARVSGDYEQYF
- | - | TRBJ2-7 | TRBV27 | TGTGCCAGCAGTGCCCGTTTTGGGGGGGGCACCTACGAGCAGTACTTC | CASSARFGGGTYEQYF
- | many | TRBJ1-1 | TRBV7-6 | TGTGCCAGCAGCCCAGGCGATCGACCCCCTGAAGCTTTCTTT | CASSPGDRPPEAFF
TRBD2 | few | TRBJ2-5 | TRBV7-6 | TGTGCCAGCAGCCCGTATAGCGGGGGGATGGAGACCCAGTACTTC | CASSPYSGGMETQYF
- | - | TRBJ1-6 | TRBV7-9 | TGTGCCAGCAGCCTAACCTCCTTACCTGGATCCTCACCCCTCCACTTT | CASSLTSLPGSSPLHF
TRBD2 | many | TRBJ2-3 | TRBV7-2 | TGTGCCAGCAACTTGGGAGCGGGAGAGGAAGATACGCAGTATTTT | CASNLGAGEEDTQYF
- | many | TRBJ2-7 | TRBV7-9 | TGTGCCAGCAGCCCGAGTGGCACCTACGAGCAGTACTTC | CASSPSGTYEQYF
- | - | TRBJ1-5 | TRBV3-1 | TGTGCCAGCAGCCAAGAAGACGGGGTCCCCCCCCCCGGGGCCAATCAGCCCCAGCATTTT | CASSQEDGVPPPGANQPQHF
- | many | TRBJ2-2 | TRBV6-5 | TGTGCCAGCAGTTACTCTTCGAACACCGGGGAGCTGTTTTTT | CASSYSSNTGELFF
- | many | TRBJ1-5 | TRBV28 | TGTGCCAGCAGTTTGCGTAGCAATCAGCCCCAGCATTTT | CASSLRSNQPQHF